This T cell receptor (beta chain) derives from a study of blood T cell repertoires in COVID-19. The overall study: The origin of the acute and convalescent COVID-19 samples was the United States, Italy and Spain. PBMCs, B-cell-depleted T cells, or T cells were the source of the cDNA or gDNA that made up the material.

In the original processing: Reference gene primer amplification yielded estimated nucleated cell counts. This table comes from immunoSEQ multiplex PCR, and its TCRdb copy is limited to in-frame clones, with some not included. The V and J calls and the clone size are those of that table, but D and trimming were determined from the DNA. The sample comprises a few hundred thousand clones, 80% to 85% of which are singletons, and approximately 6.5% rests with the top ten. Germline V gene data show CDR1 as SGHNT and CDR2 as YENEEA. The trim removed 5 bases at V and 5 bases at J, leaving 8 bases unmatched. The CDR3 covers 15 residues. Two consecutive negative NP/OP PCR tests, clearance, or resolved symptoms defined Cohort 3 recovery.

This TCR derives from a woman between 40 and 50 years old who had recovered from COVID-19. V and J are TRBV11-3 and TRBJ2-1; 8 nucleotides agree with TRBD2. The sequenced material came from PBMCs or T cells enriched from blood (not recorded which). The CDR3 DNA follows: TGTGCCAGCAGCCTAACCGGGACTAGGAACAATGAGCAGTTCTTC. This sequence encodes CASSLTGTRNNEQFF.